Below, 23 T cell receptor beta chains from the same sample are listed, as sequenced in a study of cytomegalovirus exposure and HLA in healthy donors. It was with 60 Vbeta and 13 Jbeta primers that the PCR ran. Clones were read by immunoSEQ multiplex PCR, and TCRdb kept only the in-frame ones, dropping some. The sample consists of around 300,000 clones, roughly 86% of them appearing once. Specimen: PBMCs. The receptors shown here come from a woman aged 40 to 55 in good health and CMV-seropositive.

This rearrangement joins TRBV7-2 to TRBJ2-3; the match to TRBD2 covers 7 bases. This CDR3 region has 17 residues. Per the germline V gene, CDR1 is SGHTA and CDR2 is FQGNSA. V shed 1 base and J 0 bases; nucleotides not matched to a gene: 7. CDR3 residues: CASSLGAGAPSTDTQYF. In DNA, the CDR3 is TGTGCCAGCAGCTTAGGGGCGGGAGCCCCCAGCACAGATACGCAGTATTTT.

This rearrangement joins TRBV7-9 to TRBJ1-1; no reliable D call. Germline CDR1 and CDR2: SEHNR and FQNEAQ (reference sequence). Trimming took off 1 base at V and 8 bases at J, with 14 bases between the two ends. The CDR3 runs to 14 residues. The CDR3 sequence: CASSLDGAYREAFF. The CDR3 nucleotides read TGTGCCAGCAGCTTAGATGGTGCCTACCGGGAAGCTTTCTTT.

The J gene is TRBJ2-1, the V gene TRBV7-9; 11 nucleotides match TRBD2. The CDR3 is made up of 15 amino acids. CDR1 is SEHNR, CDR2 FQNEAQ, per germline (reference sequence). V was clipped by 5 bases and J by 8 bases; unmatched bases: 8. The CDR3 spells CASSNKLAGVDEQFF. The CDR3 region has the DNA TGTGCCAGCAGCAACAAACTAGCGGGAGTTGATGAGCAGTTCTTC.

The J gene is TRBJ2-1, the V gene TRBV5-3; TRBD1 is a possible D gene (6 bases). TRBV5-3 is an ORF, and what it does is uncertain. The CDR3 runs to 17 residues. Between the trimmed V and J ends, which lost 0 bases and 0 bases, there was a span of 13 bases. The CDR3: CARSLDRVSSSYNEQFF. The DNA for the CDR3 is TGTGCCAGAAGCTTGGACAGGGTCTCGAGCTCCTACAATGAGCAGTTCTTC.

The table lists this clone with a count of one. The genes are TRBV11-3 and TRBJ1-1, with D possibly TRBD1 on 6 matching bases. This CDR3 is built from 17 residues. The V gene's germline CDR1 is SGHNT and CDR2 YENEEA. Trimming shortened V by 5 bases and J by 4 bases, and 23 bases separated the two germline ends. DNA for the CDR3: TGTGCCAGCAGCAAAACAAGAAACAGGGAAGGCAGCACTGAAGCTTTCTTT. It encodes CASSKTRNREGSTEAFF.

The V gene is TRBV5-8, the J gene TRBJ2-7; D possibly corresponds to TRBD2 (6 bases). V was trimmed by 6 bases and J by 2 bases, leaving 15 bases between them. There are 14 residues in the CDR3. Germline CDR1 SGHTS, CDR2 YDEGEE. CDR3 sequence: CASIFGGSAYEQYF. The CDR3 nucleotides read TGTGCCAGCATTTTTGGGGGGTCGGCCTACGAGCAGTACTTC.

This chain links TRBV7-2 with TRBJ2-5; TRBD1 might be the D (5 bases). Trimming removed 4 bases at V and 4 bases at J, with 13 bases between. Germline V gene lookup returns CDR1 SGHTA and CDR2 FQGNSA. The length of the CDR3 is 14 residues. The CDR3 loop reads CASSSSLGVETQYF. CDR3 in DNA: TGTGCCAGCAGCTCCTCCTTAGGGGTAGAGACCCAGTACTTC.

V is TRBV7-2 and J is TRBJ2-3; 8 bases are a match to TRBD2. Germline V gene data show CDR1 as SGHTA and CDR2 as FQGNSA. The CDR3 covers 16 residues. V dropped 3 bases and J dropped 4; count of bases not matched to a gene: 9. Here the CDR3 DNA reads TGTGCCAGCAGCTTTCTAAGCGGGAGTGGTGCAGATACGCAGTATTTT. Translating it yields CASSFLSGSGADTQYF.

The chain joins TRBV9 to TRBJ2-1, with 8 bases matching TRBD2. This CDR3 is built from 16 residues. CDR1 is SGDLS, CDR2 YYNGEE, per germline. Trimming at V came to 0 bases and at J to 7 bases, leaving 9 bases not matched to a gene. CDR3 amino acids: CASSVGVAGIANEQFF. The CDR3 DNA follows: TGTGCCAGCAGCGTAGGGGTAGCGGGAATCGCGAATGAGCAGTTCTTC.

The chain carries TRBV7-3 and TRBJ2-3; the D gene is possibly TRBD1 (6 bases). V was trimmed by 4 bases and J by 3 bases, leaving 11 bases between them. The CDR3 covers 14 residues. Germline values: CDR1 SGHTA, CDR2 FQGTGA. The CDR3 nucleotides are TGTGCCAGCAGCTCGGGACATGGGACAGATACGCAGTATTTT. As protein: CASSSGHGTDTQYF.

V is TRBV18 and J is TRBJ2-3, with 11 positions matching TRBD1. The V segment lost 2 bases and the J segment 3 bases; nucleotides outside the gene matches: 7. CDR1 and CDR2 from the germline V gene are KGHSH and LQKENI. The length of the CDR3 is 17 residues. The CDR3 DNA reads TGTGCCAGCTCACCAGACGGGACAGGGGGTGCGACAGATACGCAGTATTTT. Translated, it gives CASSPDGTGGATDTQYF.

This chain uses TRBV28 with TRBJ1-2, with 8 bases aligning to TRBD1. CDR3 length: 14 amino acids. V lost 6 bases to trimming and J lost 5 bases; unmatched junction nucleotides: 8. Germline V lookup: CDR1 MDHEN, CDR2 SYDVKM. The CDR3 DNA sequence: TGTGCCAGCAGCTGGACCGGGACAGGTTATGGCTACACCTTC. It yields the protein CASSWTGTGYGYTF.

The CDR3 reads CASSPSTDTQYF. DNA of the CDR3: TGTGCCAGCAGCCCGAGCACAGATACGCAGTATTTT. The chain carries TRBV7-6 and TRBJ2-3, with D uncertain. CDR1 is SGHVS, CDR2 FNYEAQ, per germline. The CDR3 length is 12 residues. The V end lost 5 bases, the J end lost 0 bases, and 3 bases lay between the germline ends.

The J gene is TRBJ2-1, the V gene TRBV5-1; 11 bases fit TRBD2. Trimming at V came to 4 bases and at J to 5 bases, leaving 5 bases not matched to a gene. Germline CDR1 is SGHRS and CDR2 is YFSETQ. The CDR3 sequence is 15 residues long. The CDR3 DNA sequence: TGCGCCAGCAGCCCGGGGACTAGCGGTAACAATGAGCAGTTCTTC. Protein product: CASSPGTSGNNEQFF.

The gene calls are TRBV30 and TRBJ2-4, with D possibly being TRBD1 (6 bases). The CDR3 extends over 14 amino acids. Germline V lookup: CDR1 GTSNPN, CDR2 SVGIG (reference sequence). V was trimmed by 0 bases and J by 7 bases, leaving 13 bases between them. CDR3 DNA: TGTGCCTGGAGTGTAGAGCGAAGGGGGAACATTCAGTACTTC. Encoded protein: CAWSVERRGNIQYF.

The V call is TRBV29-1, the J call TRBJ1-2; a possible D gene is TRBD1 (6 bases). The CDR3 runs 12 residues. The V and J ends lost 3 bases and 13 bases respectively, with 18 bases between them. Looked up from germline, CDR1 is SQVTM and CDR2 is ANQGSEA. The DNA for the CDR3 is TGCAGCGTTGATCATTACAGGGAGTGGGGCACCTTC. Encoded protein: CSVDHYREWGTF.

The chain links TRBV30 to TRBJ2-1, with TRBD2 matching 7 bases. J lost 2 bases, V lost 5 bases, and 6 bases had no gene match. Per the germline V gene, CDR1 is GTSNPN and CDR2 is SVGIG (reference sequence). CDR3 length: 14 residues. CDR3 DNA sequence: TGTGCCTGGGGGAGGGAAGAAGCCTACAATGAGCAGTTCTTC. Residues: CAWGREEAYNEQFF.

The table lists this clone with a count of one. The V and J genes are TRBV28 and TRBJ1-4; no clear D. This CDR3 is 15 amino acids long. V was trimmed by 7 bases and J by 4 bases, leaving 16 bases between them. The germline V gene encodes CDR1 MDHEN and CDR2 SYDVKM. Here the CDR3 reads CASTSSGWGNEKLFF. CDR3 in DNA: TGTGCCAGCACCTCGAGCGGTTGGGGTAATGAAAAACTGTTTTTT.

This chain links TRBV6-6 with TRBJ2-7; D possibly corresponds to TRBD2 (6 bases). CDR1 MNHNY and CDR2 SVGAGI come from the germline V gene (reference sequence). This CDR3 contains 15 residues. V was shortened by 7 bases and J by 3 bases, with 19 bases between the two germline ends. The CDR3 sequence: CASTEGGVGRYEQYF. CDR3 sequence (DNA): TGTGCCAGCACGGAAGGCGGGGTCGGTCGCTACGAGCAGTACTTC.

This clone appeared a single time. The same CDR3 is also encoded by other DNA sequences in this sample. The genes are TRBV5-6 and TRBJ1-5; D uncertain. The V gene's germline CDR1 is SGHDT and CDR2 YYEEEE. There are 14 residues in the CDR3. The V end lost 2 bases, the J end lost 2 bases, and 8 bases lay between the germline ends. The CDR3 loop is CASSFRQGNQPQHF. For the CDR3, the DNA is TGTGCCAGCAGCTTTCGGCAGGGCAATCAGCCCCAGCATTTT.

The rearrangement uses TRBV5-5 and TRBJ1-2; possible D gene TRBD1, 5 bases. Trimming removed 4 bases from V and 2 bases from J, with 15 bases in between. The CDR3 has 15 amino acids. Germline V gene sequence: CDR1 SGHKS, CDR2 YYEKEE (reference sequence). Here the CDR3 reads CASSRQGSENYGYTF. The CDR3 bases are TGTGCCAGCAGCCGGCAGGGAAGTGAGAACTATGGCTACACCTTC.

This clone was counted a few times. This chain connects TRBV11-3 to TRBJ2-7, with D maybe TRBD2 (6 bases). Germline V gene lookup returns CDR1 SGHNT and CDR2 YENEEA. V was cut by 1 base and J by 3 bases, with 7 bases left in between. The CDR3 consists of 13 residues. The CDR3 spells CASSLVGGYEQYF. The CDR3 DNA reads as TGTGCCAGCAGCTTAGTGGGAGGCTACGAGCAGTACTTC.

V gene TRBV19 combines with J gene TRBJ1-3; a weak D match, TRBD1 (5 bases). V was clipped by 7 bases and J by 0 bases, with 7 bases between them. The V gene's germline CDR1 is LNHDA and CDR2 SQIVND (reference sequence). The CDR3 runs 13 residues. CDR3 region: CASIRGSGNTIYF. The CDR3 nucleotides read TGTGCCAGTATAAGGGGCTCTGGAAACACCATATATTTT.